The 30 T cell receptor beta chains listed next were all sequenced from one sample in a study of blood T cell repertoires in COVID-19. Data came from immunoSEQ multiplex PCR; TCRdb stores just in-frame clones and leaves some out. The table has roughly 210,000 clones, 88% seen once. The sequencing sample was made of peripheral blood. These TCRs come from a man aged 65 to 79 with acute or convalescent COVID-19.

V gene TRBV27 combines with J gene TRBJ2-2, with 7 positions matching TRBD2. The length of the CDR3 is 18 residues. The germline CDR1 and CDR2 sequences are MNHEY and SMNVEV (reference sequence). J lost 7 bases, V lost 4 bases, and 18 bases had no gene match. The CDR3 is CASSSGRTSGTYLGELFF. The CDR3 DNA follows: TGTGCCAGCAGTTCCGGGAGAACGAGCGGGACGTACCTCGGGGAGCTGTTTTTT.

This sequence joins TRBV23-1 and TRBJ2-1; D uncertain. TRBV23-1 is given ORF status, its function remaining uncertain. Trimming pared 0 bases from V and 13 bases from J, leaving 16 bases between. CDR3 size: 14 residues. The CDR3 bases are TGCGCCAGCAGTCAATCGACGTCTCCGGGTTTACAGTTCTTC. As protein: CASSQSTSPGLQFF.

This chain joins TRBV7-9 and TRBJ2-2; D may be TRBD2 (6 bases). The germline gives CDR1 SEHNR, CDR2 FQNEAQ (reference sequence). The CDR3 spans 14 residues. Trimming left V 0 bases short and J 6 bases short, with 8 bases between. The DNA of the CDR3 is TGTGCCAGCAGCTTAGCCGGGAGTGCCGGGGAGCTGTTTTTT. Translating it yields CASSLAGSAGELFF. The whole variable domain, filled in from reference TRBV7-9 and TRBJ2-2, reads DTGVSQNPRHKITKRGQNVTFRCDPISEHNRLYWYRQTLGQGPEFLTYFQNEAQLEKSRLLSDRFSAERPKGSFSTLEIQRTEQGDSAMYLCASSLAGSAGELFFGEGSRLTVL.

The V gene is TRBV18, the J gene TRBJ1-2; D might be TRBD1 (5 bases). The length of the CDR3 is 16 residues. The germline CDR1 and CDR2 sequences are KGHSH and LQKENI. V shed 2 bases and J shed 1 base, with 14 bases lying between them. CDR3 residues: CASSPSQGRDNYGYTF. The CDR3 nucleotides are TGTGCCAGCTCACCAAGCCAGGGCAGGGATAACTATGGCTACACCTTC.

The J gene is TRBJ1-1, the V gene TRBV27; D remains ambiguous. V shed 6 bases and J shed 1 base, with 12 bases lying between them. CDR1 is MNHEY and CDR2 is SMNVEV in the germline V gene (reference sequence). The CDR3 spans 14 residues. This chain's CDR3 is CASRPWATNTEAFF. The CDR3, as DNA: TGTGCCAGCAGGCCGTGGGCCACGAACACTGAAGCTTTCTTT.

The CDR3 DNA sequence: TGTGCCAGCAGCCATCCCCGGACAGGGAGAGCCCCTGAAGCTTTCTTT. It yields the protein CASSHPRTGRAPEAFF. The chain joins TRBV3-1 (or the pseudogene TRBV3-2) to TRBJ1-1, with TRBD1 matching over 8 bases. The V segment lost 3 bases and the J segment 6 bases; nucleotides outside the gene matches: 12. In germline, CDR1 is LGHDT, CDR2 YNNKEL (reference sequence). This CDR3 comprises 16 residues.

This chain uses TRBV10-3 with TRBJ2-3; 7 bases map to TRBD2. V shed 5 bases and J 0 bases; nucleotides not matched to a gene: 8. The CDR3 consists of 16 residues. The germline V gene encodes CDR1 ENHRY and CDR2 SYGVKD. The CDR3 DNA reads TGTGCCATCAGTCGAGGACGGCGGGAGAGCACAGATACGCAGTATTTT. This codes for CAISRGRRESTDTQYF.

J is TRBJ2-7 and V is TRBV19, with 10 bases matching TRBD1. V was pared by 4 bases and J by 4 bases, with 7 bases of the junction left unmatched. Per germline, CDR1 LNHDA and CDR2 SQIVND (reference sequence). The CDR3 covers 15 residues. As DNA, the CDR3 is TGTGCCAGTAGTAAAACGGACAGGGGGACTTACGAGCAGTACTTC. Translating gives CASSKTDRGTYEQYF. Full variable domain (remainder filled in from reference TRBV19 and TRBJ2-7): DGGITQSPKYLFRKEGQNVTLSCEQNLNHDAMYWYRQDPGQGLRLIYYSQIVNDFQKGDIAEGYSVSREKKESFPLTVTSAQKNPTAFYLCASSKTDRGTYEQYFGPGTRLTVT.

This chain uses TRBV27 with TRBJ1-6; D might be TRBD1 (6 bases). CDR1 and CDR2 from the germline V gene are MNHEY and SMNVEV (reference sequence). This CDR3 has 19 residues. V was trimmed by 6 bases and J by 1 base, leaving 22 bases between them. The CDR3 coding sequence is TGTGCCAGCAGCCCTAACTGGACAGCTCGAAGGTCCTATAATTCACCCCTCCACTTT. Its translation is CASSPNWTARRSYNSPLHF.

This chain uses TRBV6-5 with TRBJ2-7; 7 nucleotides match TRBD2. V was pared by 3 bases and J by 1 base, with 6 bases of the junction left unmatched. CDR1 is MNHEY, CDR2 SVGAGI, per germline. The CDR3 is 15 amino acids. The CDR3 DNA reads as TGTGCCAGCAGTTATAGCCCTAGCGGATCCTACGAGCAGTACTTC. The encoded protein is CASSYSPSGSYEQYF.

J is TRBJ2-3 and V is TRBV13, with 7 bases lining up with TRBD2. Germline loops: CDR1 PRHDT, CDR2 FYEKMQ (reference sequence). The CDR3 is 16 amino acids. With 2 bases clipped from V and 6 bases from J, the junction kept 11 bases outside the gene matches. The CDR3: CASSLHGRVGPDTQYF. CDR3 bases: TGTGCCAGCAGCTTACATGGGAGGGTGGGTCCGGATACGCAGTATTTT.

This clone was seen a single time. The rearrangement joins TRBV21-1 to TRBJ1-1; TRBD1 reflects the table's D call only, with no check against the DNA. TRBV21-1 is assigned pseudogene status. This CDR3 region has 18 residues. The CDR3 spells CASSKNRDRGLENTEAFF. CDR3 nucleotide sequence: TGTGCCAGCAGCAAAAATCGGGACAGGGGACTTGAGAACACTGAAGCTTTCTTT.

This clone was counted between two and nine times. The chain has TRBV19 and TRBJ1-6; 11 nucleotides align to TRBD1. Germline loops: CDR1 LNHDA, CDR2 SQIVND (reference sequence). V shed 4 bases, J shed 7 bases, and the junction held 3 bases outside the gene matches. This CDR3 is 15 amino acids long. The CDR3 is CASSSWTGGNSPLHF. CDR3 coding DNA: TGTGCCAGTAGTAGTTGGACAGGGGGCAATTCACCCCTCCACTTT. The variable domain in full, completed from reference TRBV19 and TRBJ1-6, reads DGGITQSPKYLFRKEGQNVTLSCEQNLNHDAMYWYRQDPGQGLRLIYYSQIVNDFQKGDIAEGYSVSREKKESFPLTVTSAQKNPTAFYLCASSSWTGGNSPLHFGNGTRLTVT.

This chain's CDR3 is CASSDRSLAGSTDTQYF. The CDR3 DNA is TGTGCCAGCAGTGACCGAAGTCTAGCGGGAAGCACAGATACGCAGTATTTT. This chain links TRBV2 with TRBJ2-3, with TRBD2 matching 9 bases. Germline V lookup: CDR1 SNHLY, CDR2 FYNNEI. The CDR3 contains 17 residues. V lost 3 bases to trimming and J lost 0 bases; unmatched junction nucleotides: 7.

The CDR3 reads CASTITGAGYEQYF. CDR3 DNA sequence: TGTGCCAGCACCATAACGGGAGCGGGGTACGAGCAGTACTTC. The rearrangement uses TRBV28 and TRBJ2-7, with 7 bases matching TRBD2. The germline V gene encodes CDR1 MDHEN and CDR2 SYDVKM. V was pared by 7 bases and J by 4 bases, with 10 bases of the junction left unmatched. There are 14 residues in the CDR3.

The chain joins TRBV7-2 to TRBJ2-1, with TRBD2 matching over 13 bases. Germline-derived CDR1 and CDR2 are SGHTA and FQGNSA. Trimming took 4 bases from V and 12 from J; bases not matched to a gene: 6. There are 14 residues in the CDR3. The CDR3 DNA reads TGTGCCAGCAGCTACGGGACTAGCGGGAATCGGCAGTTCTTC. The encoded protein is CASSYGTSGNRQFF.

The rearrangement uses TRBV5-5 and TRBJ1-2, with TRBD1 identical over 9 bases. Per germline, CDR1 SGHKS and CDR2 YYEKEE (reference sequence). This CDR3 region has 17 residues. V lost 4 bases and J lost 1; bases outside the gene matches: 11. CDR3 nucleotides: TGTGCCAGCAGCCTGCCGGGGGGACAGGGCCTTAACTATGGCTACACCTTC. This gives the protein CASSLPGGQGLNYGYTF.

The CDR3 here is CSASQIAGTYTYEQYF. The CDR3 DNA is TGCAGTGCCAGTCAGATTGCCGGGACATACACCTACGAGCAGTACTTC. The V and J genes are TRBV20-1 and TRBJ2-7; TRBD1 might be the D (6 bases). The germline V gene has CDR1 DFQATT and CDR2 SNEGSKA (reference sequence). The length of the CDR3 is 16 residues. The V end was cut by 6 bases, the J end by 2 bases, with 23 bases between.

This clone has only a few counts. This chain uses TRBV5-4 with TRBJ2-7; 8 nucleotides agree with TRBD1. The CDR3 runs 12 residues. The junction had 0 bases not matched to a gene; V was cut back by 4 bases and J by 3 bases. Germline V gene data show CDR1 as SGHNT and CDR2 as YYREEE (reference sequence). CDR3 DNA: TGTGCCAGCAGCGGACAGGGCTACGAGCAGTACTTC. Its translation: CASSGQGYEQYF.

In DNA, the CDR3 is TGTGCCATCTCAGGGGACATCAGGTCTGAAGCTTTCTTT. Protein sequence: CAISGDIRSEAFF. The chain employs TRBV10-3 and TRBJ1-1, with a possible D match to TRBD1 (6 bases). The germline V gene has CDR1 ENHRY and CDR2 SYGVKD. Trimming pared 8 bases from V and 6 bases from J, leaving 16 bases between. The CDR3 has 13 amino acids.

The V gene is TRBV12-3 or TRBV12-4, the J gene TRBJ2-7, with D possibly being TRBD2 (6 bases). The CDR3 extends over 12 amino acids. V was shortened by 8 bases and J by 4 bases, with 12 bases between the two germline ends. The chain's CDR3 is CASPEGDYEQYF. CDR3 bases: TGTGCCAGCCCGGAGGGAGATTACGAGCAGTACTTC.

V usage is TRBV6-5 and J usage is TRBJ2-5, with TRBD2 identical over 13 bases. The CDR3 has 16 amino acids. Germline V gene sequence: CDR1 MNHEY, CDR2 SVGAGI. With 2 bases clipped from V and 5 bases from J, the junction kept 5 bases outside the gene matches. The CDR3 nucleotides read TGTGCCAGCAGTTACGGACTAGCGGGAGAGGGCGAGACCCAGTACTTC. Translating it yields CASSYGLAGEGETQYF.

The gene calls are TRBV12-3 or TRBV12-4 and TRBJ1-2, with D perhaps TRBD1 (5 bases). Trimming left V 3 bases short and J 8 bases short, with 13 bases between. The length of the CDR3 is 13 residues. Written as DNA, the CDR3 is TGTGCCAGCAGTTTGGAGCAGCGGGGCGGCTACACCTTC. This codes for CASSLEQRGGYTF.

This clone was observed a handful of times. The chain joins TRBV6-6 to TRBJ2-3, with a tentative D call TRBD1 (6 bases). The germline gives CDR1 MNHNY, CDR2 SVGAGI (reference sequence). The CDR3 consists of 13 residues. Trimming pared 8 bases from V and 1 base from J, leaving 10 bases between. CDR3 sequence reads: CASGGSRTDTQYF. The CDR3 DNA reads TGTGCCAGCGGGGGCAGTCGCACAGATACGCAGTATTTT.

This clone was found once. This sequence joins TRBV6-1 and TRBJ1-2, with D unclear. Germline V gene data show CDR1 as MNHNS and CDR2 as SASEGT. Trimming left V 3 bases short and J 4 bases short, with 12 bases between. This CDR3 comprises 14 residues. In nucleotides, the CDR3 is TGTGCCAGCAGTGAGGTGGCAGGAAGCTATGGCTACACCTTC. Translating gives CASSEVAGSYGYTF.

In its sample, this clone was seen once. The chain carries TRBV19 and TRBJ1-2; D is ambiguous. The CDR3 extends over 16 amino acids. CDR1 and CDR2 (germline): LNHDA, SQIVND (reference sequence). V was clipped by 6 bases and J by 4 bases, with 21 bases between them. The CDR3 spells CASRPDLASRGYGYTF. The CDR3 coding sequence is TGTGCCAGTAGGCCAGATCTTGCTTCCCGGGGCTATGGCTACACCTTC.

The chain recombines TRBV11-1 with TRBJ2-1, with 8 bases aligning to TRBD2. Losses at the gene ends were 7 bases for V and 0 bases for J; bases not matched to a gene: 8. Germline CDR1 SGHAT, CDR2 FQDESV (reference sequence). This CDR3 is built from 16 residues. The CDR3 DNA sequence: TGTGCCAGCACCCCCCTCAGCGGGGGCTCCTACAATGAGCAGTTCTTC. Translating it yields CASTPLSGGSYNEQFF.

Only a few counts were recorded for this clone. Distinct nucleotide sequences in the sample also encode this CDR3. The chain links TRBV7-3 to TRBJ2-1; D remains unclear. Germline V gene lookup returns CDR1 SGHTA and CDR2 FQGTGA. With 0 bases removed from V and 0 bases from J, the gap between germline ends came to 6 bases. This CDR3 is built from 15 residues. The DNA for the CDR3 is TGTGCCAGCAGCTTAACCGGGTCCTCCTACAATGAGCAGTTCTTC. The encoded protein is CASSLTGSSYNEQFF.

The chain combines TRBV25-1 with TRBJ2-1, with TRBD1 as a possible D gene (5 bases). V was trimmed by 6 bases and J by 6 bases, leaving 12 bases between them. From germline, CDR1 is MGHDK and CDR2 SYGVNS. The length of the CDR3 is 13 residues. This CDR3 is CASRKGSSNEQFF. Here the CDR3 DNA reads TGTGCCAGCAGAAAGGGGTCGAGCAATGAGCAGTTCTTC.

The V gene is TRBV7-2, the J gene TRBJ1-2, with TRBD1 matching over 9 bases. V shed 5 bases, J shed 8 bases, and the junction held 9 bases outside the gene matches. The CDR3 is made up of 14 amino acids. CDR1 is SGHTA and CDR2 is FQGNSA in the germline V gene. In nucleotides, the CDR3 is TGTGCCAGCAGCGTGGGACAGGGTCGTATGGGCTACACCTTC. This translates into CASSVGQGRMGYTF.